The rows below give T cell receptor beta chains drawn from one sample of a study of T cell changes during pregnancy in multiple sclerosis. Using immunoSEQ multiplex PCR, the repertoire was profiled, and TCRdb retains in-frame clones only, with some absent. This table has approximately 50,000 clones, roughly 92% appearing once. The sequences come from CD4+ T cells from peripheral blood mononuclear cells, collected in the third trimester of pregnancy. The receptors stem from a female donor with multiple sclerosis, enrolled in a pregnancy study. Each CDR3 is given with its conserved first and last residue. Only some rows state a clone size, as once, few, many or a class for expanded clones.

j_call v_call clone_size cdr3_aa
TRBJ1-2 TRBV28 NA CASILGVGYGYTF
TRBJ2-7 TRBV19 once CASSIIRGGEQYF
TRBJ2-7 TRBV19 NA CASSPLTGQGEQYF
TRBJ2-1 TRBV7-9 NA CASSSFDEQFF
TRBJ2-7 TRBV19 NA CASSIRGREAEQYF
TRBJ2-2 TRBV2 NA CASRLLAGGANTGELFF
TRBJ2-1 TRBV7-3 few CASSGLAGNNEQFF
TRBJ2-3 TRBV28 NA CASSSRPGLTDTQYF
TRBJ1-2 TRBV6-5 NA CASRTGVGGYTF
TRBJ1-2 TRBV28 NA CASSFGQGFF
TRBJ1-5 TRBV28 NA CASSITGGNQPQHF
TRBJ2-3 TRBV6-5 NA CASSLGRPSTDTQYF
TRBJ2-1 TRBV7-3 once CASSLETSGSNEQFF
TRBJ2-2 TRBV2 few CASSRGLAGGAGELFF
TRBJ1-1 TRBV5-1 NA CASSFTGTKAFF
TRBJ1-5 TRBV28 NA CASHYGGEKPQHF
TRBJ1-1 TRBV5-4 NA CASSFPGKGRFF
TRBJ2-2 TRBV2 NA CASSLGLAGERTGELFF
TRBJ2-5 TRBV9 NA CASSVDRGLWETQYF
TRBJ1-5 TRBV28 NA CASSLVGQGRNQPQHF
TRBJ2-1 TRBV11-2 NA CASSLDGGLGSRGYNEQFF
TRBJ2-2 TRBV6-6 NA CASRYAGQPNTGELFF
TRBJ2-5 TRBV4-2 NA CASSQGWGLAGIYEETQYF
TRBJ2-3 TRBV5-1 NA CASSKWTSVTDTQYF
TRBJ2-1 TRBV28 few CASSFLSGMLGNEQFF
TRBJ2-7 TRBV18 NA CASSPSYRAYEQYF
TRBJ1-1 TRBV4-1 NA CASSQDMADTEAFF
TRBJ1-2 TRBV14 NA CASSQVGTLSGGYTF
TRBJ2-3 TRBV28 NA CASCEWTGVTDTQYF
TRBJ1-4 TRBV5-1 NA CASSPGQGREKLFF
TRBJ1-2 TRBV5-6 NA CASSLGRRQVIYGYTF
TRBJ2-1 TRBV5-4 NA CASCCGGSSDEQFF
TRBJ1-2 TRBV10-3 NA CAIRQEYGYTF
TRBJ2-2 TRBV15 NA CATSPGGTNTGELFF
TRBJ2-2 TRBV9 NA CASSARSLAGAHGELFF
TRBJ1-1 TRBV29-1 once CSVGQGRQTEAFF
TRBJ2-2 TRBV5-4 NA CASSLVSGGELFF
TRBJ2-7 TRBV28 NA CASSLSRSITYEQYF
TRBJ2-7 TRBV10-3 once CAISAGTSAYEQYF
TRBJ2-3 TRBV14 NA CASSQEGLPGDTQYF
TRBJ2-5 TRBV5-1 NA CASSSSGAGETQYF
TRBJ2-5 TRBV11-2 NA CASSLAGVAAQYF
TRBJ2-3 TRBV7-9 NA CASSYEPPDTQYF
TRBJ1-2 TRBV30 NA CAWQTGMGNYGYTF
TRBJ2-3 TRBV5-4 NA CASALGPSTDTQYF
TRBJ2-3 TRBV15 NA CATSRDKAADTQYF
TRBJ2-1 TRBV30 once CAWRGRGGDSYNEQFF
TRBJ2-3 TRBV7-9 NA CASSSYSTDTQYF
TRBJ2-1 TRBV6-1 NA CASKESLSLNDEQFF
TRBJ2-1 TRBV28 NA CASTTSDRGYNEQFF
TRBJ2-7 TRBV7-2 NA CASSRSRYEQYF
TRBJ2-1 TRBV13 NA CASSLFTSAGIYNEQFF
TRBJ2-2 TRBV7-3 NA CASSPLAGGNTGELFF